The 31 T cell receptor beta chains below all came from one sample that was sequenced in a study of Ad26.COV2.S vaccination and SARS-CoV-2 variants. Treatment: around 19 received Ad26.COV2.S at low or high dose, single or two shots; about five received placebo; per-sample allocation not given. Day 63 after the first vaccine or placebo injection was the time point for sampling. Assay: immunoSEQ multiplex PCR; the TCRdb copy retains only in-frame clones and omits some. This sample carries more than 400,000 clones, about 90% of them seen once, and the ten largest clones take more than 1.5%. The sample consisted of peripheral blood, taken in a trial of Ad26.COV2.S vaccine versus placebo. The receptors shown here come from a person aged 18-60 years who received the Ad26.COV2.S COVID-19 vaccine or a placebo.

The chain couples TRBV19 to TRBJ1-4; 10 bases align to TRBD1. CDR1 is LNHDA and CDR2 is SQIVND in the germline V gene (reference sequence). This CDR3 spans 16 amino acids. Trimming removed 7 bases from V and 0 bases from J; junction bases left unmatched: 5. The CDR3 region is CASTRQGAATNEKLFF. CDR3 sequence (DNA): TGTGCCAGTACTCGACAGGGGGCCGCAACTAATGAAAAACTGTTTTTT. Together with reference TRBV19 and TRBJ1-4, the CDR3 gives the full variable domain: DGGITQSPKYLFRKEGQNVTLSCEQNLNHDAMYWYRQDPGQGLRLIYYSQIVNDFQKGDIAEGYSVSREKKESFPLTVTSAQKNPTAFYLCASTRQGAATNEKLFFGSGTQLSVL.

The chain couples TRBV10-1 to TRBJ2-7; D is possibly TRBD2 (5 bases). CDR3 length: 14 residues. From germline, CDR1 is WNHNN and CDR2 SYGVQD (reference sequence). V was cut by 4 bases and J by 9 bases, with 19 bases left in between. CDR3 residues: CASSARTEGTGQYF. The CDR3 region has the DNA TGCGCCAGCAGTGCGAGGACCGAGGGTACCGGGCAGTACTTC.

A note on this clone: The same CDR3 is also encoded by other DNA sequences in this sample. The rearrangement joins TRBV9 to TRBJ2-2; D gene ambiguous. Trimming shortened V by 4 bases and J by 0 bases, and 10 bases separated the two germline ends. The CDR3 runs 15 residues. Germline loops: CDR1 SGDLS, CDR2 YYNGEE. CDR3 sequence reads: CASSPRTANTGELFF. CDR3 sequence (DNA): TGTGCCAGCAGCCCCCGGACGGCGAACACCGGGGAGCTGTTTTTT. The whole variable domain, remainder taken from reference TRBV9 and TRBJ2-2, is DSGVTQTPKHLITATGQRVTLRCSPRSGDLSVYWYQQSLDQGLQFLIQYYNGEERAKGNILERFSAQQFPDLHSELNLSSLELGDSALYFCASSPRTANTGELFFGEGSRLTVL.

V and J are TRBV7-2 and TRBJ2-4; 14 bases fit TRBD2. The J segment lost 5 bases and the V segment lost 1 base, leaving 4 bases of the junction unmatched. The germline V gene encodes CDR1 SGHTA and CDR2 FQGNSA. The CDR3 spans 17 residues. The CDR3 spells CASSLEPGLAGENIQYF. The CDR3 DNA sequence: TGTGCCAGCAGCTTAGAGCCGGGACTAGCGGGAGAAAACATTCAGTACTTC.

V and J are TRBV7-2 and TRBJ2-5, with D possibly being TRBD1 (5 bases). CDR1 is SGHTA, CDR2 FQGNSA, per germline. The CDR3 has 14 amino acids. With 0 bases removed from V and 3 bases from J, the gap between germline ends came to 8 bases. The CDR3, as DNA: TGTGCCAGCAGCTTAGCGGGCAGGGAAGAGACCCAGTACTTC. Protein: CASSLAGREETQYF. Supplemented by reference TRBV7-2 and TRBJ2-5, the full variable domain reads GAGVSQSPSNKVTEKGKDVELRCDPISGHTALYWYRQSLGQGLEFLIYFQGNSAPDKSGLPSDRFSAERTGGSVSTLTIQRTQQEDSAVYLCASSLAGREETQYFGPGTRLLVL.

The V and J genes are TRBV7-6 and TRBJ2-3, with D unresolved. This CDR3 has 14 residues. Germline CDR1 reads SGHVS; CDR2 reads FNYEAQ. The V end was cut by 2 bases, the J end by 4 bases, with 10 bases between. The CDR3 loop is CASSLSRLPDTQYF. DNA for the CDR3: TGTGCCAGCAGCTTATCTCGTTTACCAGATACGCAGTATTTT.

This clone was counted once. The J gene is TRBJ1-1, the V gene TRBV7-8; D might be TRBD1 (6 bases). This CDR3 comprises 14 residues. Germline-derived CDR1 and CDR2 are SGHVS and FQNEAQ. The V end was cut by 4 bases, the J end by 1 base, with 10 bases between. The CDR3 spells CASSWDMRNTEAFF. DNA of the CDR3: TGTGCCAGCAGCTGGGACATGAGGAACACTGAAGCTTTCTTT.

The rearrangement joins TRBV6-6 to TRBJ1-1; D gene unclear. Germline loops: CDR1 MNHNY, CDR2 SVGAGI (reference sequence). There are 13 residues in the CDR3. V was cut by 7 bases and J by 2 bases, with 11 bases left in between. The CDR3 loop is CASNFRLNTEAFF. CDR3 DNA: TGTGCCAGCAATTTCCGGCTCAACACTGAAGCTTTCTTT.

The chain joins TRBV5-6 to TRBJ1-6; D gene uncertain. Looked up from germline, CDR1 is SGHDT and CDR2 is YYEEEE. Trimming took off 3 bases at V and 13 bases at J, with 8 bases between the two ends. This CDR3 has 11 residues. The CDR3 DNA reads as TGTGCCAGCAGCTCGGACTCCCCCCTCCACTTT. Residues: CASSSDSPLHF.

As for this clone: The sample has other DNA sequences that encode this CDR3 too. The rearrangement links TRBV7-8 to TRBJ2-2; no reliable D call. The V end lost 1 base, the J end lost 7 bases, and 4 bases lay between the germline ends. The CDR3 contains 12 residues. The germline CDR1 and CDR2 sequences are SGHVS and FQNEAQ. The CDR3 nucleotides read TGTGCCAGCAGCTTAGGGGTCGGGGAGCTGTTTTTT. It encodes CASSLGVGELFF.

The CDR3: CASSQDIGVGRIYGYTF. The CDR3 DNA follows: TGCGCCAGCAGCCAAGATATTGGGGTCGGTCGGATCTATGGCTACACCTTC. The gene calls are TRBV4-1 and TRBJ1-2, with unresolved D. V dropped 0 bases and J dropped 4 bases, with 18 bases sitting between them. The CDR3 is 17 residues long. Looked up from germline, CDR1 is MGHRA and CDR2 is YSYEKL.

The chain is built from TRBV5-6 and TRBJ1-4, with 8 bases lining up with TRBD1. The trim removed 0 bases at V and 0 bases at J, leaving 1 base unmatched. Germline V gene lookup returns CDR1 SGHDT and CDR2 YYEEEE. The CDR3 loop spans 16 amino acids. The CDR3 DNA is TGTGCCAGCAGCTTGGTACAGGGGGCAACTAATGAAAAACTGTTTTTT. Amino acid sequence: CASSLVQGATNEKLFF.

This chain links TRBV5-1 with TRBJ1-2; 8 bases line up with TRBD1. Per the germline V gene, CDR1 is SGHRS and CDR2 is YFSETQ. The CDR3 length is 15 residues. V trimming: 0 bases; J trimming: 8 bases; junction bases outside the gene matches: 9. The CDR3: CASSLDQGANRGYTF. The DNA of the CDR3 is TGCGCCAGCAGCTTGGATCAGGGGGCGAATCGGGGCTACACCTTC.

CDR3 amino acids: CASSFQSDGFTEAFF. In DNA form, the CDR3 reads TGTGCCAGTAGTTTCCAATCGGACGGATTCACTGAAGCTTTCTTT. The rearrangement links TRBV19 to TRBJ1-1; D gene ambiguous. CDR1 and CDR2 (germline): LNHDA, SQIVND (reference sequence). V lost 5 bases, J lost 4 bases, and 17 bases lay in between. The CDR3 covers 15 residues.

This clone was observed once. The J gene is TRBJ2-5, the V gene TRBV13, with unresolved D. This CDR3 has 11 residues. V was trimmed by 3 bases and J by 6 bases, leaving 5 bases between them. From germline, CDR1 is PRHDT and CDR2 FYEKMQ (reference sequence). The CDR3, as DNA: TGTGCCAGCAGCTTTCCCCAGACCCAGTACTTC. Amino acids: CASSFPQTQYF. The complete variable domain, with remaining parts taken from reference TRBV13 and TRBJ2-5, reads AAGVIQSPRHLIKEKRETATLKCYPIPRHDTVYWYQQGPGQDPQFLISFYEKMQSDKGSIPDRFSAQQFSDYHSELNMSSLELGDSALYFCASSFPQTQYFGPGTRLLVL.

CDR3 coding DNA: TGTGCCAGCAGCTTAGGACAGGGGAACGGCGGGGAGCTGTTTTTT. It codes for CASSLGQGNGGELFF. The chain employs TRBV7-2 and TRBJ2-2, with 8 nucleotides matching TRBD1. The germline V gene encodes CDR1 SGHTA and CDR2 FQGNSA. V was pared by 1 base and J by 7 bases, with 5 bases of the junction left unmatched. CDR3 size: 15 residues.

The chain carries TRBV6-2 or TRBV6-3 and TRBJ2-7; TRBD1 aligns across 8 bases. CDR1 MNHEY and CDR2 SVGEGT come from the germline V gene. The CDR3 consists of 15 residues. V lost 6 bases and J lost 3; bases outside the gene matches: 10. The CDR3 protein is CASSSGQGGNYEQYF. The CDR3, as DNA: TGTGCCAGCAGCAGCGGACAGGGCGGAAACTACGAGCAGTACTTC.

The chain couples TRBV27 to TRBJ1-1; D possibly corresponds to TRBD1 (5 bases). CDR1 MNHEY and CDR2 SMNVEV come from the germline V gene (reference sequence). This CDR3 is built from 13 residues. V was pared by 2 bases and J by 7 bases, with 11 bases between. Written as DNA, the CDR3 is TGTGCCAGCAGTTTACAGGGAAATCTTGAAGCTTTCTTT. It codes for CASSLQGNLEAFF.

The V call is TRBV7-2, the J call TRBJ2-5, with a tentative D call TRBD2 (6 bases). From germline, CDR1 is SGHTA and CDR2 FQGNSA. There are 17 residues in the CDR3. V was pared by 1 base and J by 5 bases, with 20 bases between. Here the CDR3 reads CASSLGAGSRRGETQYF. The CDR3 DNA is TGTGCCAGCAGCTTAGGGGCCGGTAGCCGACGGGGGGAGACCCAGTACTTC.

The chain employs TRBV11-2 and TRBJ1-2; 7 nucleotides align to TRBD1. Per germline, CDR1 SGHAT and CDR2 FQNNGV. Trimming cost V 2 bases and J 6 bases; bases outside gene matches: 9. The CDR3 consists of 15 residues. The CDR3 DNA follows: TGTGCCAGCAGCTTACGAATGACAGGGAGTAATGGCTACACCTTC. Its translation is CASSLRMTGSNGYTF.

This clone was seen once. V is TRBV10-1 and J is TRBJ2-7, with 11 bases matching TRBD2. Germline trimming cut 5 bases from V and 0 bases from J; bases unmatched to any gene: 3. The length of the CDR3 is 15 residues. Germline-derived CDR1 and CDR2 are WNHNN and SYGVQD (reference sequence). The CDR3 sequence: CASSTGTSGSYEQYF. Written as DNA, the CDR3 is TGCGCCAGCAGTACCGGGACTAGCGGCTCCTACGAGCAGTACTTC.

Here the CDR3 DNA reads TGTGCCTGGGACACAGGGAGTGGTTATCAAGCTTTCTTT. It translates to CAWDTGSGYQAFF. The V and J genes are TRBV30 and TRBJ1-1; D is possibly TRBD1 (6 bases). Germline CDR1 is GTSNPN and CDR2 is SVGIG (reference sequence). The CDR3 is 13 amino acids. V was cut by 5 bases and J by 9 bases, with 19 bases left in between. The full variable domain, with the rest looked up from reference TRBV30 and TRBJ1-1, is SQTIHQWPATLVQPVGSPLSLECTVEGTSNPNLYWYRQAAGRGLQLLFYSVGIGQISSEVPQNLSASRPQDRQFILSSKKLLLSDSGFYLCAWDTGSGYQAFFGQGTRLTVV.

The chain employs TRBV4-2 and TRBJ2-3; 8 bases agree with TRBD1. Trimming at V came to 1 base and at J to 6 bases, leaving 6 bases not matched to a gene. Germline V lookup: CDR1 LGHNA, CDR2 YNFKEQ. The CDR3 is 15 residues long. The CDR3 sequence: CASSQAGGQADTQYF. The CDR3 nucleotides are TGTGCCAGCAGCCAAGCAGGGGGCCAGGCGGATACGCAGTATTTT.

The chain carries TRBV7-9 and TRBJ1-2, with D unclear. The V end lost 5 bases, the J end lost 8 bases, and 9 bases lay between the germline ends. The CDR3 runs to 11 residues. CDR1 is SEHNR and CDR2 is FQNEAQ in the germline V gene (reference sequence). DNA for the CDR3: TGTGCCAGCAGCAAAGGACTGGGCTACACCTTC. Its translation: CASSKGLGYTF.

J is TRBJ2-7 and V is TRBV12-3 or TRBV12-4, with D tentatively TRBD2 (6 bases). This CDR3 has 11 amino acids. Trimming took 4 bases from V and 11 from J, leaving 12 bases between them. CDR3 coding DNA: TGTGCCAGCAGTTCGGGGGTAGCGGAGTACTTC. It codes for CASSSGVAEYF.

CDR3 amino acids: CASSPGYEKLFF. CDR3 DNA sequence: TGTGCCAGCAGCCCCGGCTACGAAAAACTGTTTTTT. The genes are TRBV12-3 or TRBV12-4 and TRBJ1-4; no firm D call. The CDR3 has 12 amino acids. The germline V and J ends were trimmed by 6 bases and 8 bases, with 10 bases remaining between them.

The chain carries TRBV9 and TRBJ1-2; 8 bases map to TRBD1. There are 14 residues in the CDR3. Germline CDR1 SGDLS, CDR2 YYNGEE. V was pared by 2 bases and J by 6 bases, with 6 bases of the junction left unmatched. CDR3 nucleotides: TGTGCCAGCAGCGTTAAGGACAGGGAGGATGGCTACACCTTC. This codes for CASSVKDREDGYTF.

The chain combines TRBV18 with TRBJ1-1; the D is unclear. Trimming took off 5 bases at V and 7 bases at J, with 11 bases between the two ends. Germline CDR1 and CDR2: KGHSH and LQKENI. This CDR3 contains 12 residues. CDR3 sequence: CASSTAGLEAFF. CDR3 coding DNA: TGTGCCAGCTCAACGGCAGGCCTTGAAGCTTTCTTT.

This sequence joins TRBV5-1 and TRBJ2-3; 8 positions agree with TRBD1. V lost 6 bases to trimming and J lost 3 bases; unmatched junction nucleotides: 12. The CDR3 extends over 16 amino acids. Looked up from germline, CDR1 is SGHRS and CDR2 is YFSETQ. For the CDR3, the DNA is TGCGCCAGCACCCCTGTGGCCAGGGGGCGTACAGATACGCAGTATTTT. Its protein product is CASTPVARGRTDTQYF.

The rearrangement links TRBV27 to TRBJ1-2; D uncertain. From germline, CDR1 is MNHEY and CDR2 SMNVEV (reference sequence). V lost 3 bases to trimming and J lost 4 bases, with 18 bases between them. The CDR3 is 16 amino acids. The CDR3 DNA reads TGTGCCAGCAGTTTGTCGGGAAGTCAAGGAGGCTATGGCTACACCTTC. It translates to CASSLSGSQGGYGYTF.

V gene TRBV27 combines with J gene TRBJ2-7; D is possibly TRBD1 (5 bases). The length of the CDR3 is 13 residues. Between the trimmed V and J ends, which lost 4 bases and 1 base, there was a span of 8 bases. Germline V CDR1 and CDR2: MNHEY, SMNVEV (reference sequence). This CDR3 is CASSSTGSYEQYF. CDR3 DNA: TGTGCCAGCAGTTCCACAGGATCCTACGAGCAGTACTTC.